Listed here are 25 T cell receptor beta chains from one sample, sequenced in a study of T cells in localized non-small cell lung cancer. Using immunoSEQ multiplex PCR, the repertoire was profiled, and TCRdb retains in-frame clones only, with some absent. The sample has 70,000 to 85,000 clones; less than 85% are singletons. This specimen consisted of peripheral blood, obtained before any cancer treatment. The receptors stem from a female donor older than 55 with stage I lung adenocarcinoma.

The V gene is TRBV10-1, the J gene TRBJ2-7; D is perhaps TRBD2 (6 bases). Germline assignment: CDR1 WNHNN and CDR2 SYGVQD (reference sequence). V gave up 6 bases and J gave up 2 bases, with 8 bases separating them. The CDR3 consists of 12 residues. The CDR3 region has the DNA TGCGCCAGCAGGCCGGGAGCCTACGAGCAGTACTTC. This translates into CASRPGAYEQYF.

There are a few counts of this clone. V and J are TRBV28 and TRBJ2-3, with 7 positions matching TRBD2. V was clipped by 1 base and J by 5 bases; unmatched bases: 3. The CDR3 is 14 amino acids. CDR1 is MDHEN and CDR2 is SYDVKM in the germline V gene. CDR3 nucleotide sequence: TGTGCCAGCAGTTTATCCGTAGCGGGAGATACGCAGTATTTT. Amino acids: CASSLSVAGDTQYF.

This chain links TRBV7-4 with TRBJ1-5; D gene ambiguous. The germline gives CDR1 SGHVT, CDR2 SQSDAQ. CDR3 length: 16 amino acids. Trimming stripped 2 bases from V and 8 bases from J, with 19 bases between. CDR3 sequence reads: CASSLRWMYHVEPQHF. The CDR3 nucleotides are TGTGCCAGCAGCTTAAGGTGGATGTACCACGTTGAGCCCCAGCATTTT.

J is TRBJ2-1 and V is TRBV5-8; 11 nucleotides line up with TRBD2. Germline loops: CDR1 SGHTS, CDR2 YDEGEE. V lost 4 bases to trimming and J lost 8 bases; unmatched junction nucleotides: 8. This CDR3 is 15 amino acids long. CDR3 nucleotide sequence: TGTGCCAGCAGCCAAATAGCGGGAGGGGGCTATGAGCAGTTCTTC. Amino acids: CASSQIAGGGYEQFF. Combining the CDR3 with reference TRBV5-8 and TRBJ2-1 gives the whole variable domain EAGVTQSPTHLIKTRGQQATLRCSPISGHTSVYWYQQALGLGLQFLLWYDEGEERNRGNFPPRFSGRQFPNYSSELNVNALELEDSALYLCASSQIAGGGYEQFFGPGTRLTVL.

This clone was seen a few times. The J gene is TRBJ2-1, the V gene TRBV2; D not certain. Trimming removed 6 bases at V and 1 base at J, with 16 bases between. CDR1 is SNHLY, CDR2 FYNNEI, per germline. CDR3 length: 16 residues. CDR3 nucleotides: TGTGCCAGCAGACAAATGCAGACACCTTCCTACAATGAGCAGTTCTTC. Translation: CASRQMQTPSYNEQFF.

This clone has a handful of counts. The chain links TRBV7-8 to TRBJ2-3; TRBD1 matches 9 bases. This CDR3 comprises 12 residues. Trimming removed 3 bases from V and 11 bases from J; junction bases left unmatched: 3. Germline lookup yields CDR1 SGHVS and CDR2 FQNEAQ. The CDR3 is CASSLGQGGQYF. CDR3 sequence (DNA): TGTGCCAGCAGCTTGGGACAGGGAGGGCAGTATTTT.

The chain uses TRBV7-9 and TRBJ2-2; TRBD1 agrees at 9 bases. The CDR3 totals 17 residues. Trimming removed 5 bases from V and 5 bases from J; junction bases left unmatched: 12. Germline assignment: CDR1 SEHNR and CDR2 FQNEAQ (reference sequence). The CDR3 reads CASSADPGQGGTGELFF. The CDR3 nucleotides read TGTGCCAGCAGCGCAGACCCGGGACAGGGAGGGACCGGGGAGCTGTTTTTT.

Here the CDR3 DNA reads TGTGCCAGCAGCTTAGTGTCGAGTCGGGGCTATGCTAATACGCAGTATTTT. It translates to CASSLVSSRGYANTQYF. This rearrangement joins TRBV13 to TRBJ2-3; tentatively, D is TRBD1 or TRBD2 (5 bases each). V was trimmed by 1 base and J by 7 bases, leaving 21 bases between them. The germline V gene has CDR1 PRHDT and CDR2 FYEKMQ (reference sequence). The CDR3 runs to 17 residues.

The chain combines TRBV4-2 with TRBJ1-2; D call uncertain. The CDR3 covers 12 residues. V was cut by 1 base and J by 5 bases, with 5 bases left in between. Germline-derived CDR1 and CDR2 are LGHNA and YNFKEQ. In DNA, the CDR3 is TGTGCCAGCAGCCAAGCAGAGTATGGCTACACCTTC. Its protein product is CASSQAEYGYTF.

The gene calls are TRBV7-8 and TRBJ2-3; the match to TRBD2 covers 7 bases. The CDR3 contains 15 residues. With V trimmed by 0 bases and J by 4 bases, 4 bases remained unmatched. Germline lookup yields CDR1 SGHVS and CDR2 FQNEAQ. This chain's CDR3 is CASSLALRGADTQYF. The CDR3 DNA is TGTGCCAGCAGCTTAGCGCTACGGGGGGCAGATACGCAGTATTTT.

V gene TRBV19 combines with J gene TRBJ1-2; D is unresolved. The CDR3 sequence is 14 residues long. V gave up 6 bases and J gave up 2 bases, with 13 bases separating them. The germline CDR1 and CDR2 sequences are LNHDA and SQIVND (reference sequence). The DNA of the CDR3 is TGTGCCAGTAGCCCAGGAGGGAGCAACTATGGCTACACCTTC. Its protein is CASSPGGSNYGYTF.

The CDR3 DNA is TGTGCCAGCAGCAACGATCGGACTAGCGGGGGTCAAGAGACCCAGTACTTC. Residues: CASSNDRTSGGQETQYF. V usage is TRBV5-6 and J usage is TRBJ2-5; TRBD2 aligns across 13 bases. Germline lookup yields CDR1 SGHDT and CDR2 YYEEEE. This CDR3 has 17 amino acids. Trimming cost V 4 bases and J 2 bases; bases outside gene matches: 8.

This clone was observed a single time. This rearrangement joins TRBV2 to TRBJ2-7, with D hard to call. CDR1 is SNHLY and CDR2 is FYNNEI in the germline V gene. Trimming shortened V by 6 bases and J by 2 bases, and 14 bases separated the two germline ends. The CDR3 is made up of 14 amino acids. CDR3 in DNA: TGTGCCAGCAGCCCCCAGGTAGGAACCTACGAGCAGTACTTC. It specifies CASSPQVGTYEQYF.

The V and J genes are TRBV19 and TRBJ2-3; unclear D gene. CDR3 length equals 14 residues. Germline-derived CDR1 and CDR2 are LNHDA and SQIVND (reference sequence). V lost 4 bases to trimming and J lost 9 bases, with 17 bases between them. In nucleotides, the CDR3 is TGTGCCAGTAGTAGGGATCAAGAAACTGGGACGCAGTATTTT. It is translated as CASSRDQETGTQYF.

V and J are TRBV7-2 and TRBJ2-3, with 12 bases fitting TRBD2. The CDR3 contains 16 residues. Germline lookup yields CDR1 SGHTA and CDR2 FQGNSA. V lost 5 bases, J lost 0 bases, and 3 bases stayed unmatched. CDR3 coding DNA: TGTGCCAGCAGCCTCCTAGCGGGAGGGAGCACAGATACGCAGTATTTT. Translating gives CASSLLAGGSTDTQYF. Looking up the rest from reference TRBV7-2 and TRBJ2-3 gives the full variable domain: GAGVSQSPSNKVTEKGKDVELRCDPISGHTALYWYRQSLGQGLEFLIYFQGNSAPDKSGLPSDRFSAERTGGSVSTLTIQRTQQEDSAVYLCASSLLAGGSTDTQYFGPGTRLTVL.

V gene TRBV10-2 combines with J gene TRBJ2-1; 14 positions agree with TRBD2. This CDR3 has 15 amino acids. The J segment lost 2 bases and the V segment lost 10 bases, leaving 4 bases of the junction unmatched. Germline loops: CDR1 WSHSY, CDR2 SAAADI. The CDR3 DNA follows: TGCGCCACCCGACTAGCGGGGGGGCCCTACAATGAGCAGTTCTTC. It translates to CATRLAGGPYNEQFF.

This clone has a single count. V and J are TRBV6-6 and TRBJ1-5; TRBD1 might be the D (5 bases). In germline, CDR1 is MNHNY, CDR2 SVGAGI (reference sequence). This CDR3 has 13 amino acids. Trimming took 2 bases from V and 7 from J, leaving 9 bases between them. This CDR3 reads CASSYEGYQPQHF. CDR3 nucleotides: TGTGCCAGCAGTTACGAGGGGTACCAGCCCCAGCATTTT.

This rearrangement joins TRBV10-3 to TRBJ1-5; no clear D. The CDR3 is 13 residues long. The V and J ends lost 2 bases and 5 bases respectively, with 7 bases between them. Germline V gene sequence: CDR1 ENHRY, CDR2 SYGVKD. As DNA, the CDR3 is TGTGCCATCAGTGAGCAGAAGGATCAGCCCCAGCATTTT. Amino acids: CAISEQKDQPQHF.

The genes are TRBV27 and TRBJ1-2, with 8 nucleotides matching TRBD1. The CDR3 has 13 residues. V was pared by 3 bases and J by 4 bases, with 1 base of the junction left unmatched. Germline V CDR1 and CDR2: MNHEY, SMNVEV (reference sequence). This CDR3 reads CASSFTGGYGYTF. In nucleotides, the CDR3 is TGTGCCAGCAGTTTCACAGGGGGCTATGGCTACACCTTC.

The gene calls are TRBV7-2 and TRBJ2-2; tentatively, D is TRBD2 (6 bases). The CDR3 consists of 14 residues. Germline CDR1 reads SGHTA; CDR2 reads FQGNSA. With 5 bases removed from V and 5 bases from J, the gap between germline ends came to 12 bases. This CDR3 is CASSRRRVTGELFF. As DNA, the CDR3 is TGTGCCAGCAGCCGAAGGAGGGTGACCGGGGAGCTGTTTTTT.

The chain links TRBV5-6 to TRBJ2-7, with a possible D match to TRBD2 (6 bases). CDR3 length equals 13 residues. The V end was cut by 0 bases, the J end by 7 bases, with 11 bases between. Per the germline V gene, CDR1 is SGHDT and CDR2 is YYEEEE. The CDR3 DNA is TGTGCCAGCAGCTTGGTTGGGGCGGGGGAGCAGTACTTC. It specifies CASSLVGAGEQYF.

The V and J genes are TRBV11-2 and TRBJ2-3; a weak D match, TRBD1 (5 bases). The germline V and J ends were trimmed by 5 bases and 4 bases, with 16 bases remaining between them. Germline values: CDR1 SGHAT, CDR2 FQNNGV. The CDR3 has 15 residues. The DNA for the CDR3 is TGTGCCAGCAGCCTCCAGGGAATTGCCCCAGATACGCAGTATTTT. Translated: CASSLQGIAPDTQYF.

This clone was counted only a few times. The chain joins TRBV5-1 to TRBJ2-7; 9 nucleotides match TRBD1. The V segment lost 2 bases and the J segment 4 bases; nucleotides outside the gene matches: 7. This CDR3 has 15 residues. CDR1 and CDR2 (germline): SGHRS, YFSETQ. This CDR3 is CASSFLQGAEYEQYF. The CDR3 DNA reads TGCGCCAGCAGCTTTTTACAGGGGGCAGAGTACGAGCAGTACTTC.

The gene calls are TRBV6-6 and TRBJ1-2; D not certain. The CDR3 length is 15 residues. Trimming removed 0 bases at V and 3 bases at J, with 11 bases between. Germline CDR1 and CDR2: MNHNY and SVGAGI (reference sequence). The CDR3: CASSYSPGADYGYTF. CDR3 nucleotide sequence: TGTGCCAGCAGTTACTCCCCCGGCGCGGACTATGGCTACACCTTC.

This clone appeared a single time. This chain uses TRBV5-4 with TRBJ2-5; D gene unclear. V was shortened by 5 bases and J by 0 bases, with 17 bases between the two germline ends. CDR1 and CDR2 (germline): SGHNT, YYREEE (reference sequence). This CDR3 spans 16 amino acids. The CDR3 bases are TGTGCCAGCAGTGGGGATCCCGTAGGACACCAAGAGACCCAGTACTTC. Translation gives CASSGDPVGHQETQYF.